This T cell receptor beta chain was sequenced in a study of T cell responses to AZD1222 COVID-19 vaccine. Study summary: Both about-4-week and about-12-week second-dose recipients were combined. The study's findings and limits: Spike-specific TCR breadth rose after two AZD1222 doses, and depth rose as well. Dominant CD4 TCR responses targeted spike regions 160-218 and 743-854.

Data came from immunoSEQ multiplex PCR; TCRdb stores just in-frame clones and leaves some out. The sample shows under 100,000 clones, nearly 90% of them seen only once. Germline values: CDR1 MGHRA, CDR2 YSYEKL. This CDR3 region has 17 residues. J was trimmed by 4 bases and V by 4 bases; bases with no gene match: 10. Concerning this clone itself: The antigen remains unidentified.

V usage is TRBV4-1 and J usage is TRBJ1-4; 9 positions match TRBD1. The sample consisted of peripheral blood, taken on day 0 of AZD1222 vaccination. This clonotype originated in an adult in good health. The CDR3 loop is CASSPPQGASDNEKLFF. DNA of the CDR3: TGCGCCAGCAGCCCCCCACAGGGGGCGAGTGATAATGAAAAACTGTTTTTT.